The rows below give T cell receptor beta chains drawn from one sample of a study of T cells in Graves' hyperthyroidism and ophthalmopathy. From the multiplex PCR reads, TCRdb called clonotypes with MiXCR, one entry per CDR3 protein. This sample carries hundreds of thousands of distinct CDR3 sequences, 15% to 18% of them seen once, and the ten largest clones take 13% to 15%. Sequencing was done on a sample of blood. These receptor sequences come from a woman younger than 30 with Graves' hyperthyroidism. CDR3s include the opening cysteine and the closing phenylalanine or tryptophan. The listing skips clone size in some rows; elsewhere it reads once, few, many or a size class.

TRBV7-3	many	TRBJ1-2	CASSSPTPTGKLHGYTF
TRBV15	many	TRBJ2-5	CATSRDRWVQETQYF
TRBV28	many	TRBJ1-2	CASNAPTGYQNYGYTF
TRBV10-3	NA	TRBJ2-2	CAISETPGLNTGELFF
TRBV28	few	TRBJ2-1	CASSQHQGALGNEQFF
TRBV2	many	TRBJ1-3	CASSEESSGNTIYF
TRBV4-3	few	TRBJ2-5	CASSQDDYTGGGETQYF
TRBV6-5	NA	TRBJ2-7	CASSYSFYEQYF
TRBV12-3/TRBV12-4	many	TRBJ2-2	CASSLGQNTGELFF
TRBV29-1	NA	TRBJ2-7	CSVLTGTPYEQYF
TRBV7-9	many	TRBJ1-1	CATRGGGDTEAFF
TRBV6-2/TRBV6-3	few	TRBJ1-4	CASSLRREKLFF
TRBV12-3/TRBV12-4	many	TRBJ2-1	CASSLALGQFF
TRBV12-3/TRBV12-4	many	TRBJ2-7	CASSWGGYEQYF
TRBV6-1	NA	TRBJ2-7	CASNQGASEQYF
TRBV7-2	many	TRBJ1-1	CASSLPWGGNTEAFF
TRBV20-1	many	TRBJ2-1	CSARKGDFNYNEQFF
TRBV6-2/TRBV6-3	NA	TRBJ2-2	CASSYTRVTGELFF
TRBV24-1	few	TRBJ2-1	CATSDREQDLSYNEQFF
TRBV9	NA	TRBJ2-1	CASSVADSVSYNEQFF
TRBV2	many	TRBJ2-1	CASSAYKVNEQFF
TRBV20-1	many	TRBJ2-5	CSARDLAGAGETQYF
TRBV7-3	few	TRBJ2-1	CASSQSGVGGGNEQFF
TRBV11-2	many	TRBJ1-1	CASSLRDRGRGTEAFF
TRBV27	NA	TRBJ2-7	CASSRQRDGSYEQYF
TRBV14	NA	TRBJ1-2	CASSQVGVVMGGYTF
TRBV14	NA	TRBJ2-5	CASSLKGGRETQYF
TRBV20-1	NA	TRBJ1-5	CSARVGRDQPQHF
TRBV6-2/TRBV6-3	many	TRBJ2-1	CASSYSASGYNEQFF
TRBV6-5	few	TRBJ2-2	CASSYSQGSRELFF
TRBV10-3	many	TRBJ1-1	CAILGQGATNTEAFF
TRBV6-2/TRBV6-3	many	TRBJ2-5	CASKGMVLEKGETQYF
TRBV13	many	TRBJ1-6	CASRGTSDPYNSPLHF
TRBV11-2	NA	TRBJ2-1	CASSWEAGNEQFF
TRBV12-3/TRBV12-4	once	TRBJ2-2	CASSSTRNTGELFF
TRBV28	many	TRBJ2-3	CASRLAGVTDTQYF
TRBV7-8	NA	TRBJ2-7	CASSSSGVPGEQYF
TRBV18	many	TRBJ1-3	CASSRDSSGNTIYF
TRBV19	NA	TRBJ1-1	CASQIGQGKNTEAFF
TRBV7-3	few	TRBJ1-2	CASSLIGELSNGYTF
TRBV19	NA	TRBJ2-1	CASSVASGVYNEQFF
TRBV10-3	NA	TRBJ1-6	CAITQGLNSPLHF
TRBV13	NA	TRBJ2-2	CASSPQTSGKTGELFF
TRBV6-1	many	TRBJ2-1	CASSLDRYNEQFF
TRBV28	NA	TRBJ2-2	CASSLLEFTGELFF
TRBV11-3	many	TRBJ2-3	CASTPVLSTDTQYF
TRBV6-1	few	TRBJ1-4	CASTLQRGSAEKLFF
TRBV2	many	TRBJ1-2	CASDLQGNRYTF
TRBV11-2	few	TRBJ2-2	CASSSRISVTSVGTGELFF
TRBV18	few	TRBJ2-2	CASSPLAGGPPNTGELFF
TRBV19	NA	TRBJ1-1	CASSAQGGSTEAFF
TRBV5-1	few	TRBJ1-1	CASSRQGRGTEAFF
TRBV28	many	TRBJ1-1	CASRPGMWNTEAFF
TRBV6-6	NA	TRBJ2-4	CASSYYPHNRVAKNIQYF
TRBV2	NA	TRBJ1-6	CASSVLMAGVNSPLHF